Sequencing of this T cell receptor beta chain was carried out in a study of Graves' ophthalmopathy and Graves' hyperthyroidism. The study, taken as a whole, reports: Progression of ophthalmopathy was predicted by the model with about 67% sensitivity and just under 75% specificity.

Amplification targeted the TCR beta CDR3 regions, with RNA transcripts as the source material. HTBI primers served in a first-round RT-PCR, which a second-round multiplex PCR followed. TCRdb itself ran the multiplex PCR reads through MiXCR, one entry per CDR3 protein. The sample has about 620,000 distinct CDR3 sequences; over 20% are singletons. This CDR3 spans 11 amino acids. Trimming removed 3 bases from V and 11 bases from J, with 10 bases in between. The sample holds many counts of this clonotype. What it binds is unknown. This sequence originates from a woman aged 18-29 years with stable Graves' hyperthyroidism. Some clones in this sample may be carry-over from other donors' samples. The J gene is TRBJ1-2, the V gene TRBV12-3 or TRBV12-4, with D unresolved. Sequenced sample: peripheral blood. CDR3 amino acids: CASSFGTTYTF. In nucleotides, the CDR3 is TGTGCCAGCAGTTTCGGCACGACGTACACCTTC.